The 9 T cell receptor beta chains given below trace back to one sample, sequenced in a study of regulatory T cells in long-lasting Graves disease. Assembly of TCR beta libraries relied on iRepertoire HTBI primers together with Arm-PCR of CDR3 regions. Via MiXCR, TCRdb re-called the multiplex PCR reads, giving one row per CDR3 protein. The sample comprises about 500,000 distinct CDR3 sequences, more than 10% of which are singletons, and 8% to 10% rests with the top ten. Noted time point: newly diagnosed GD, antithyroid drugs for less than 3 months. The TCR library was prepared using RNA isolated from PBMCs. The sample also formed part of further work on T cells in Graves' hyperthyroidism and ophthalmopathy.

This sample comprised peripheral blood mononuclear cells (PBMCs), obtained at new diagnosis, from a patient treated with antithyroid drugs. The receptors originated from a woman aged 30 to 39 with Graves disease.

This clonotype was seen ten or more times. This rearrangement joins TRBV12-3 or TRBV12-4 to TRBJ2-1, with D tentatively TRBD2 (5 bases). The CDR3 extends over 16 amino acids. V was pared by 6 bases and J by 4 bases, with 19 bases between. The CDR3 DNA is TGTGCCAGCAGCCCGACGCCCGGGGATTTTTACAATGAGCAGTTCTTC. Protein: CASSPTPGDFYNEQFF.

There are many counts of this clonotype. J is TRBJ1-5 and V is TRBV18; 8 bases are a match to TRBD1. The CDR3 extends over 14 amino acids. Germline V gene lookup returns CDR1 KGHSH and CDR2 LQKENI. V shed 2 bases and J 9 bases; nucleotides not matched to a gene: 6. The CDR3 DNA follows: TGTGCCAGCTCACCAGACAGGGGTGGGAGGCCCCAGCATTTT. Translation gives CASSPDRGGRPQHF.

V is TRBV20-1 and J is TRBJ1-2, with a possible D match to TRBD1 (5 bases). This CDR3 contains 14 residues. V was clipped by 3 bases and J by 2 bases, with 13 bases between them. CDR1 is DFQATT, CDR2 SNEGSKA, per germline (reference sequence). CDR3 region: CSASPQGSNYGYTF. The CDR3 DNA is TGCAGTGCTAGTCCCCAGGGTAGCAACTATGGCTACACCTTC.

This clonotype has a count of ten or more. This chain links TRBV11-3 with TRBJ2-7, with D possibly called TRBD1 or TRBD2 (5 bases each). The CDR3 is 13 amino acids. The V and J ends lost 2 bases and 6 bases respectively, with 11 bases between them. Per the germline V gene, CDR1 is SGHNT and CDR2 is YENEEA. The CDR3 protein is CASSLIRDGEQYF. Here the CDR3 DNA reads TGTGCCAGCAGCTTAATCCGGGACGGCGAGCAGTACTTC.

This clonotype was recorded many times. This CDR3 reads CASATPPTRAGGEQFF. CDR3 coding DNA: TGTGCCAGCGCCACCCCCCCGACTAGAGCGGGGGGTGAGCAGTTCTTC. The V call is TRBV11-2, the J call TRBJ2-1; 9 nucleotides align to TRBD2. The CDR3 is 16 residues long. Germline V CDR1 and CDR2: SGHAT, FQNNGV. The ends lost 8 bases at V and 9 bases at J; junction bases unmatched: 17.

This clonotype was counted ten times or more. This sequence joins TRBV5-6 and TRBJ2-1; 7 bases fit TRBD2. In germline, CDR1 is SGHDT, CDR2 YYEEEE. Unmatched junction bases numbered 6, after V lost 1 base and J lost 5 bases. There are 15 residues in the CDR3. The CDR3 nucleotides are TGTGCCAGCAGCTTGCTAGCGGAGGGAGACAATGAGCAGTTCTTC. Its protein product is CASSLLAEGDNEQFF.

This clonotype was detected many times. The chain uses TRBV7-2 and TRBJ2-3; 11 positions match TRBD2. Trimming at V came to 1 base and at J to 4 bases, leaving 1 base not matched to a gene. The germline gives CDR1 SGHTA, CDR2 FQGNSA. CDR3 length equals 15 residues. CDR3 loop: CASSLGTSGPDTQYF. Here the CDR3 DNA reads TGTGCCAGCAGCTTAGGGACTAGCGGGCCAGATACGCAGTATTTT.

Of note for this clonotype: One base away lies a much larger clone, so this may be a sequencing read error. The V gene is TRBV2, the J gene TRBJ2-5; 8 bases are shared with TRBD2. The CDR3 loop spans 16 amino acids. Looked up from germline, CDR1 is SNHLY and CDR2 is FYNNEI. This CDR3 is CASRSGLELYQEAQYF. As DNA, the CDR3 is TGTGCCAGCAGATCGGGACTAGAATTGTACCAAGAGGCCCAGTACTTC.

This clonotype has a count of ten or more. This chain uses TRBV9 with TRBJ2-1; 8 bases match TRBD2. V was clipped by 0 bases and J by 4 bases; unmatched bases: 6. Germline V CDR1 and CDR2: SGDLS, YYNGEE. The length of the CDR3 is 16 residues. The CDR3: CASSVGGLDKYNEQFF. The DNA of the CDR3 is TGTGCCAGCAGCGTAGGGGGACTAGATAAGTACAATGAGCAGTTCTTC.